The TCR beta chain under discussion was sequenced for a study of blood T cell repertoires in COVID-19. Study in general: Italy, Spain and the United States were the sources of the convalescent and acute COVID-19 samples. In each case, the material was cDNA or gDNA derived from T cells, B-cell-depleted T cells, or PBMCs.

Per the original data handling: Cell counts per sample came from amplifying reference gene primers. Clones were read by immunoSEQ multiplex PCR, and TCRdb kept only the in-frame ones, dropping some. Clone size and the V and J calls come from that table; the DNA yielded D and trimming. The data contain a few hundred thousand clones, approximately 87% of them singletons. The CDR3 covers 12 residues. J was trimmed by 5 bases and V by 6 bases; bases with no gene match: 3. Germline CDR1 and CDR2: MNHEY and SVGAGI. Sequenced: peripheral blood. This chain uses TRBV6-5 with TRBJ1-1, with 7 nucleotides matching TRBD1. This receptor was obtained from a woman between 50 and 59 years old with acute or convalescent COVID-19. The CDR3 protein is CASRTRGTEAFF. As DNA, the CDR3 is TGTGCCAGCAGGACCAGGGGGACTGAAGCTTTCTTT.